This T cell receptor (beta chain) is from a study of T cell responses to AZD1222 COVID-19 vaccine. Notes on the study in general: When two AZD1222 doses had been given, Spike-specific TCR breadth and depth rose.

Notes on this clone: Its antigen is not known.

The CDR3 consists of 16 residues. V was cut by 5 bases and J by 0 bases, with 15 bases left in between. In germline, CDR1 is SGHVS, CDR2 FQNEAQ. Using immunoSEQ multiplex PCR, the repertoire was profiled, and TCRdb retains in-frame clones only, with some absent. The repertoire holds roughly 100,000 clones, with around 90% as singletons. Source: peripheral blood, taken on day 0 of AZD1222 vaccination. This chain connects TRBV7-8 to TRBJ2-3, with a weak D call TRBD2 (6 bases). The receptor comes from an adult in good health. CDR3 sequence: CASSPRLDPSTDTQYF. In DNA form, the CDR3 reads TGTGCCAGCAGCCCCCGACTAGATCCTAGCACAGATACGCAGTATTTT.